This T cell receptor (beta chain) was recovered during a study of blood T cells in healthy people across ages. Study-wide points: Older age coincided with a roughly linear decline in TCR beta diversity per million T cells.

V was clipped by 5 bases and J by 3 bases; unmatched bases: 6. The CDR3 runs to 14 residues. From germline, CDR1 is SEHNR and CDR2 FQNEAQ (reference sequence). About this clonotype: The antigen is undetermined.

Through a sample-barcoded 5' primer and a J-beta primer mix, a second PCR was run for about 6 to 11 cycles. TCRdb called the 5' RACE reads again in MiXCR, with one record for every CDR3 protein. The data hold almost 1 million distinct CDR3 sequences, with about 53% observed a single time. The chain has TRBV7-9 and TRBJ2-5, with 7 bases that match TRBD1. This receptor was identified in a woman in her fifties or sixties in good health. The specimen was blood. In DNA, the CDR3 is TGTGCCAGCAGCAAAGGGACAGATGAAGAGACCCAGTACTTC. Amino acid sequence: CASSKGTDEETQYF.